The clone carrying this TCR beta chain is a singleton in its sample. Its antigen is currently unknown. This sample stems from a study of OX40 agonist ivuxolimab in advanced cancers. Regarding the study as a whole: The 0.1-3.0 mg/kg partial responders had among the lowest clonal expansion. Compared with CD4+, CD8+ T cells on average had more expanded clones.

Clones were read by immunoSEQ multiplex PCR, and TCRdb kept only the in-frame ones, dropping some. The profile shows roughly 73,000 clones, roughly 84% of them singletons. This receptor was identified in an adult with an advanced solid tumor such as melanoma, head and neck, liver or kidney cancer. Here the sequenced sample was CD4+ or CD8+ T cells sorted from blood, taken in a trial of the OX40 agonist ivuxolimab.

In DNA, the CDR3 is TGTGCCAGCAGCCTAGGAGTGCAAACGGCGCAGTACTTC. As protein: CASSLGVQTAQYF. The chain carries TRBV7-9 and TRBJ2-7; D unclear. The CDR3 is made up of 13 amino acids. The V gene lost 5 bases and the J gene lost 9 bases, with 17 bases spanning the gap. The V gene's germline CDR1 is SEHNR and CDR2 FQNEAQ (reference sequence).